One sample yielded the 18 T cell receptor beta chains listed below, sequenced in a study of cytomegalovirus exposure and HLA in healthy donors. The PCR ran on 60 Vbeta and 13 Jbeta primers. Only in-frame clones appear in the TCRdb table, and some are missing; sequencing was by immunoSEQ multiplex PCR. The sample includes some 200,000 clones, over 70% seen only once; the top ten take less than 4.5%. The sequenced sample consisted of PBMCs. These receptor sequences come from a man aged 50-60 years in good health and CMV-seronegative.

This chain links TRBV5-3 with TRBJ1-4; D perhaps matches TRBD1 (5 bases). TRBV5-3 is treated as an ORF (open reading frame) with a function not yet certain. V lost 3 bases, J lost 2 bases, and 17 bases lay in between. This CDR3 has 17 residues. The CDR3 loop reads CARSSRSKGDTNEKLFF. CDR3 in DNA: TGTGCCAGAAGCTCAAGGAGCAAAGGGGATACTAATGAAAAACTGTTTTTT.

The chain uses TRBV7-8 and TRBJ2-7; 9 bases line up with TRBD1. CDR3 length: 16 amino acids. CDR1 SGHVS and CDR2 FQNEAQ come from the germline V gene. J gave up 0 bases and V 4 bases, and 7 bases lay outside the gene matches. CDR3 amino acids: CASSSTRDRASYEQYF. CDR3 DNA sequence: TGTGCCAGCAGCTCAACCCGGGACAGGGCCTCCTACGAGCAGTACTTC.

The chain recombines TRBV5-6 with TRBJ2-7; D possibly corresponds to TRBD2 (7 bases). V was pared by 7 bases and J by 4 bases, with 21 bases between. Germline assignment: CDR1 SGHDT and CDR2 YYEEEE. This CDR3 has 15 residues. The DNA of the CDR3 is TGTGCCAGCTGGGGAGCGGGACACGGACTTTACGAGCAGTACTTC. This gives the protein CASWGAGHGLYEQYF. Supplemented by reference TRBV5-6 and TRBJ2-7, the full variable domain reads DAGVTQSPTHLIKTRGQQVTLRCSPKSGHDTVSWYQQALGQGPQFIFQYYEEEERQRGNFPDRFSGHQFPNYSSELNVNALLLGDSALYLCASWGAGHGLYEQYFGPGTRLTVT.

CDR3 sequence: CASSLEYVYRLNTEAFF. CDR3 DNA: TGTGCCAGCAGCTTAGAATATGTTTACAGACTGAACACTGAAGCTTTCTTT. This sequence joins TRBV7-9 and TRBJ1-1, with D uncertain. The CDR3 covers 17 residues. Trimming shortened V by 1 base and J by 0 bases, and 15 bases separated the two germline ends. From germline, CDR1 is SEHNR and CDR2 FQNEAQ (reference sequence).

The chain recombines TRBV28 with TRBJ1-5; D unresolved. The V end was cut by 5 bases, the J end by 6 bases, with 8 bases between. This CDR3 region has 12 residues. Germline CDR1 and CDR2: MDHEN and SYDVKM. Written as DNA, the CDR3 is TGTGCCAGCAGTGCCAGTGGTCAGCCCCAGCATTTT. Protein: CASSASGQPQHF.

The chain uses TRBV4-1 and TRBJ1-2; 7 positions agree with TRBD1. Germline CDR1 is MGHRA and CDR2 is YSYEKL. This CDR3 has 15 amino acids. V lost 4 bases to trimming and J lost 3 bases; unmatched junction nucleotides: 8. In nucleotides, the CDR3 is TGCGCCAGCAGCCCTCGAGGGGGCACCCACTATGGCTACACCTTC. Translation: CASSPRGGTHYGYTF.

This rearrangement joins TRBV19 to TRBJ1-1; a possible D gene is TRBD1 (5 bases). V lost 6 bases and J lost 4, with 15 bases in between. The CDR3 has 14 amino acids. The germline V gene encodes CDR1 LNHDA and CDR2 SQIVND (reference sequence). CDR3 coding DNA: TGTGCCAGTAGCACCTCAGGGTGGGGCACTGAAGCTTTCTTT. Amino acids: CASSTSGWGTEAFF.

V gene TRBV2 combines with J gene TRBJ1-6; the D is unclear. The V end lost 7 bases, the J end lost 0 bases, and 7 bases lay between the germline ends. CDR3 length: 14 residues. From germline, CDR1 is SNHLY and CDR2 FYNNEI. CDR3 DNA sequence: TGTGCCAGCACCCCCTACTCCTATAATTCACCCCTCCACTTT. Translating it yields CASTPYSYNSPLHF.

Of note for this clone: One junction end does not reproduce the germline sequence, and a read error may be involved. The genes are TRBV9 and TRBJ2-4, with D unresolved. CDR1 is SGDLS, CDR2 YYNGEE, per germline. The CDR3 totals 16 residues. Here the CDR3 reads CASSVTDIYHKSIQYF. The CDR3 DNA reads as TGTGCCAGCAGCGTTACAGATATCTACCACAAAAGCATTCAGTACTTC.

J is TRBJ1-1 and V is TRBV25-1, with D possibly matching TRBD1 (5 bases). The CDR3 has 12 amino acids. CDR1 and CDR2 from the germline V gene are MGHDK and SYGVNS. V shed 7 bases and J shed 7 bases, with 13 bases lying between them. The CDR3 is CASTPGGIEAFF. In nucleotides, the CDR3 is TGTGCCAGCACCCCCGGGGGGATTGAAGCTTTCTTT.

The V call is TRBV11-2, the J call TRBJ2-7, with D possibly TRBD1 on 5 matching bases. The CDR3 is made up of 17 amino acids. V was pared by 3 bases and J by 2 bases, with 20 bases between. Germline CDR1 is SGHAT and CDR2 is FQNNGV. The CDR3 DNA follows: TGTGCCAGCAGCTTGGAGTGGTCCCGGACATCCCCCTACGAGCAGTACTTC. Protein: CASSLEWSRTSPYEQYF.

This sequence joins TRBV7-2 and TRBJ1-6; weak D call: TRBD1 (5 bases). There are 19 residues in the CDR3. Trimming removed 6 bases at V and 0 bases at J, with 21 bases between. The germline CDR1 and CDR2 sequences are SGHTA and FQGNSA. This chain's CDR3 is CASRPGRSAPSSYNSPLHF. In DNA, the CDR3 is TGTGCCAGCAGACCAGGGAGGTCGGCCCCGAGCTCCTATAATTCACCCCTCCACTTT.

As for this clone: The sample carries other DNA sequences with the same CDR3. The chain links TRBV7-2 to TRBJ2-3; 7 bases line up with TRBD2. The length of the CDR3 is 14 residues. The germline gives CDR1 SGHTA, CDR2 FQGNSA. The trim removed 10 bases at V and 0 bases at J, leaving 7 bases unmatched. The CDR3 region has the DNA TGTGCCACCTCGAGCGGGACTAGCACAGATACGCAGTATTTT. This encodes CATSSGTSTDTQYF.

This chain uses TRBV7-2 with TRBJ2-2, with TRBD2 matching over 15 bases. V lost 5 bases and J lost 0; bases outside the gene matches: 7. The germline CDR1 and CDR2 sequences are SGHTA and FQGNSA. The CDR3 contains 19 residues. As DNA, the CDR3 is TGTGCCAGCAGCCGAAGGACTAGCGGGGGGGCCCCGAACACCGGGGAGCTGTTTTTT. It specifies CASSRRTSGGAPNTGELFF.

This chain uses TRBV2 with TRBJ2-5; D perhaps matches TRBD2 (5 bases). Looked up from germline, CDR1 is SNHLY and CDR2 is FYNNEI. CDR3 size: 16 residues. V lost 6 bases to trimming and J lost 3 bases, with 20 bases between them. The CDR3: CASRAMLGRPEETQYF. In DNA, the CDR3 is TGTGCCAGCAGGGCCATGTTGGGGAGACCAGAAGAGACCCAGTACTTC.

The rearrangement uses TRBV5-1 and TRBJ2-2; TRBD1 matches at 10 bases. V was pared by 3 bases and J by 0 bases, with 8 bases of the junction left unmatched. The germline CDR1 and CDR2 sequences are SGHRS and YFSETQ. This CDR3 comprises 18 residues. CDR3 nucleotide sequence: TGCGCCAGCAGCTCTGAACCGGGACAGGGGACGAACACCGGGGAGCTGTTTTTT. Its translation: CASSSEPGQGTNTGELFF.

This clone was seen only a few times. One base away lies a much larger clone, so this may be a sequencing read error. The V and J genes are TRBV11-3 and TRBJ2-7; TRBD2 might be the D (6 bases). The CDR3 runs to 15 residues. Trimming took 4 bases from V and 4 from J, leaving 17 bases between them. CDR1 and CDR2 (germline): SGHNT, YENEEA. In nucleotides, the CDR3 is TGTGCCAGCAGCTCCTACCGTGGGACTCCTTACGAGCAGTACTTC. This encodes CASSSYRGTPYEQYF.

The chain uses TRBV2 and TRBJ2-5; maybe TRBD1 (6 bases). Germline values: CDR1 SNHLY, CDR2 FYNNEI. Trimming shortened V by 8 bases and J by 2 bases, and 12 bases separated the two germline ends. CDR3 length: 13 amino acids. CDR3 residues: CASGGQRQETQYF. DNA of the CDR3: TGTGCCAGCGGGGGACAACGACAAGAGACCCAGTACTTC.